Sequencing of this T cell receptor beta chain was carried out in a study of T-cell reconstitution after alpha-beta-depleted transplantation in children. Study observations and caveats: Counts and diversity of T cells one year after transplant came mostly from newly produced T cells. There were some patients whose high TCRbeta diversity at day 60 came from surviving recipient T cells and thymic progenitors. Approximately two months post-transplant, alpha-beta T cells reportedly originated from several hundred expanded graft clones.

The table lists this clonotype with a few counts. The antigen is not known. Germline values: CDR1 MNHEY, CDR2 SVGEGT. V was trimmed by 8 bases and J by 0 bases, leaving 11 bases between them. CDR3 length: 14 residues. Preparation of the TCRbeta library was carried out with unique molecular identifiers. TCRdb used MiXCR to reprocess the PCR reads, holding one entry per CDR3 protein. Here the sample spans roughly 400,000 distinct CDR3 sequences, 43% being singletons. The source was PBMCs, collected before TCRalphabeta/CD19-depleted stem cell transplant. The TCR was taken from a girl aged 2-10 years with aplastic anemia, due to receive a stem cell transplant. V is TRBV6-2 or TRBV6-3 and J is TRBJ2-1; D gene ambiguous. CDR3 DNA sequence: TGTGCCAGCGGAAGAAGAAGCTCCTACAATGAGCAGTTCTTC. As protein: CASGRRSSYNEQFF.